This is a list of T cell receptor beta chains from one sample in a study of human T cells and chemical hapten exposure. TCRdb re-analysed the RACE reads in MiXCR, keeping a single row per CDR3 protein. The sample carries about 99,000 distinct CDR3 sequences, around 12% recorded once. The input for sequencing was whole blood, taken in connection with sensitization to the hapten diphenylcyclopropenone (DPC). Source of these receptors: a woman aged 40 to 50 with alopecia areata. Some clones in this sample may be carry-over from other donors' samples. Each CDR3 is given with its conserved first and last residue. The order of the fields is V gene, J gene, CDR3 protein.

v_call: TRBV12-3/TRBV12-4
j_call: TRBJ2-3
cdr3_aa: CASSLIGRGSTDTQYF

v_call: TRBV28
j_call: TRBJ2-7
cdr3_aa: CASRSWTSGYEQYF

v_call: TRBV7-9
j_call: TRBJ1-6
cdr3_aa: CASTQGGNSPLHF

v_call: TRBV28
j_call: TRBJ2-2
cdr3_aa: CASSSGVAGGVAGELFF

v_call: TRBV5-6
j_call: TRBJ1-5
cdr3_aa: CASSLLRDNQPQHF

v_call: TRBV11-3
j_call: TRBJ1-3
cdr3_aa: CASSLFRGDTIYF

v_call: TRBV7-3
j_call: TRBJ2-2
cdr3_aa: CASSFTGVTGELFF

v_call: TRBV28
j_call: TRBJ2-7
cdr3_aa: CASGTGHGEQYF

v_call: TRBV28
j_call: TRBJ2-1
cdr3_aa: CASREGVGGYNEQFF

v_call: TRBV12-3/TRBV12-4
j_call: TRBJ1-1
cdr3_aa: CASSFTGTEAFF

v_call: TRBV7-9
j_call: TRBJ2-2
cdr3_aa: CASRSSGGNTGELFF

v_call: TRBV12-3/TRBV12-4
j_call: TRBJ1-2
cdr3_aa: CASSLGVGGGYTF

v_call: TRBV28
j_call: TRBJ2-1
cdr3_aa: CASSPLAGVHNEQFF

v_call: TRBV28
j_call: TRBJ1-1
cdr3_aa: CASLPGQNTEAFF

v_call: TRBV12-3/TRBV12-4
j_call: TRBJ2-1
cdr3_aa: CASSTSPGGGEQFF

v_call: TRBV28
j_call: TRBJ2-7
cdr3_aa: CASSSPTGGNYGEQYF

v_call: TRBV12-3/TRBV12-4
j_call: TRBJ1-1
cdr3_aa: CASSAGTNTEAFF

v_call: TRBV11-2
j_call: TRBJ2-2
cdr3_aa: CASSLGYRLADTGELFF